Below are 26 T cell receptor beta chains sequenced from a single sample in a study of blood T cell repertoires in COVID-19. Libraries were prepared by immunoSEQ multiplex PCR; TCRdb keeps only in-frame clonotypes and omits some of them. The data contain about 120,000 clones, 77% of them singletons. Material for sequencing was peripheral blood. All receptors come from a human donor in a cohort sampled during active COVID-19.

The J gene is TRBJ1-1, the V gene TRBV19; D not certain. Per the germline V gene, CDR1 is LNHDA and CDR2 is SQIVND (reference sequence). Trimming removed 6 bases from V and 4 bases from J, with 12 bases in between. CDR3 length equals 13 residues. CDR3 sequence reads: CASRRAGVTEAFF. The DNA of the CDR3 is TGTGCCAGTAGGAGGGCAGGAGTCACTGAAGCTTTCTTT. The full variable domain, rest sourced from reference TRBV19 and TRBJ1-1, is DGGITQSPKYLFRKEGQNVTLSCEQNLNHDAMYWYRQDPGQGLRLIYYSQIVNDFQKGDIAEGYSVSREKKESFPLTVTSAQKNPTAFYLCASRRAGVTEAFFGQGTRLTVV.

V is TRBV11-2 and J is TRBJ2-7, with 7 bases that match TRBD1. Germline loops: CDR1 SGHAT, CDR2 FQNNGV. Trimming cost V 1 base and J 6 bases; bases outside gene matches: 9. The CDR3 runs 15 residues. CDR3: CASSLVQGMYVEQYF. The DNA of the CDR3 is TGTGCCAGCAGCTTAGTACAGGGGATGTACGTCGAGCAGTACTTC.

The gene calls are TRBV7-9 and TRBJ2-3; 10 nucleotides agree with TRBD2. Germline CDR1 SEHNR, CDR2 FQNEAQ (reference sequence). The CDR3 is made up of 15 amino acids. The V and J ends lost 4 bases and 1 base, in that order; junction bases with no gene match: 2. The CDR3, as DNA: TGTGCCAGCAGCTCTACTAGCGGGGGCACAGATACGCAGTATTTT. Its protein is CASSSTSGGTDTQYF.

The chain uses TRBV29-1 and TRBJ1-6; D gene unclear. The CDR3 loop spans 14 amino acids. The germline V and J ends were trimmed by 5 bases and 5 bases, with 13 bases remaining between them. Germline V CDR1 and CDR2: SQVTM, ANQGSEA. CDR3 nucleotides: TGCAGCGTTCTGACCGACGGAGATAATTCACCCCTCCACTTT. Encoded protein: CSVLTDGDNSPLHF. The whole variable domain, remainder taken from reference TRBV29-1 and TRBJ1-6, is SAVISQKPSRDICQRGTSLTIQCQVDSQVTMMFWYRQQPGQSLTLIATANQGSEATYESGFVIDKFPISRPNLTFSTLTVSNMSPEDSSIYLCSVLTDGDNSPLHFGNGTRLTVT.

For the CDR3, the DNA is TGTGCCAGCAGCCCGGTACGGGGATACACTGAAGCTTTCTTT. Translated, it gives CASSPVRGYTEAFF. The genes are TRBV5-5 and TRBJ1-1; D not certain. V was trimmed by 4 bases and J by 3 bases, leaving 13 bases between them. The length of the CDR3 is 14 residues. Germline V gene lookup returns CDR1 SGHKS and CDR2 YYEKEE (reference sequence).

This chain connects TRBV28 to TRBJ1-1; D ambiguous. Germline V gene lookup returns CDR1 MDHEN and CDR2 SYDVKM. This CDR3 region has 16 residues. V was cut by 6 bases and J by 1 base, with 18 bases left in between. CDR3 residues: CASRSPGDGWNTEAFF. The CDR3 DNA reads TGTGCCAGCAGATCCCCCGGGGATGGCTGGAACACTGAAGCTTTCTTT.

The V call is TRBV27, the J call TRBJ2-2; possibly TRBD2 for D (6 bases). Trimming removed 5 bases from V and 1 base from J, with 11 bases in between. Germline V gene sequence: CDR1 MNHEY, CDR2 SMNVEV (reference sequence). This CDR3 has 15 amino acids. CDR3 protein: CASSTWDLNTGELFF. The CDR3 DNA follows: TGTGCCAGCAGTACCTGGGACTTGAACACCGGGGAGCTGTTTTTT.

This chain uses TRBV2 with TRBJ2-1; 7 bases map to TRBD1. Trimming removed 6 bases from V and 3 bases from J; junction bases left unmatched: 8. The length of the CDR3 is 15 residues. The germline CDR1 and CDR2 sequences are SNHLY and FYNNEI. The CDR3 loop is CASRFPGTDYNEQFF. CDR3 nucleotides: TGTGCCAGCAGGTTCCCCGGGACAGACTACAATGAGCAGTTCTTC. Looking up the rest from reference TRBV2 and TRBJ2-1 gives the full variable domain: EPEVTQTPSHQVTQMGQEVILRCVPISNHLYFYWYRQILGQKVEFLVSFYNNEISEKSEIFDDQFSVERPDGSNFTLKIRSTKLEDSAMYFCASRFPGTDYNEQFFGPGTRLTVL.

This clone was observed a handful of times. CDR3 region: CASRAGRGSGNTIYF. DNA of the CDR3: TGCGCCAGCAGGGCAGGCAGGGGTTCTGGAAACACCATATATTTT. The rearrangement uses TRBV4-1 and TRBJ1-3; possible D gene TRBD1, 6 bases. Trimming took off 6 bases at V and 1 base at J, with 13 bases between the two ends. CDR3 length: 15 residues. The germline gives CDR1 MGHRA, CDR2 YSYEKL.

The chain combines TRBV10-3 with TRBJ2-7; D call uncertain. With 1 base removed from V and 4 bases from J, the gap between germline ends came to 5 bases. Germline V CDR1 and CDR2: ENHRY, SYGVKD. The CDR3 spans 12 residues. Here the CDR3 reads CAISEFPYEQYF. The CDR3 coding sequence is TGTGCCATCAGTGAGTTCCCTTACGAGCAGTACTTC.

The chain has TRBV7-9 and TRBJ2-7, with 14 positions matching TRBD2. Losses at the gene ends were 5 bases for V and 0 bases for J; bases not matched to a gene: 9. The CDR3 is 18 residues long. Per the germline V gene, CDR1 is SEHNR and CDR2 is FQNEAQ (reference sequence). Here the CDR3 DNA reads TGTGCCAGCAGCCCCTCTGGACTAGCGGGAGGATCCTCCTACGAGCAGTACTTC. It is translated as CASSPSGLAGGSSYEQYF. The variable domain in full, with the rest retrieved from reference TRBV7-9 and TRBJ2-7, is DTGVSQNPRHKITKRGQNVTFRCDPISEHNRLYWYRQTLGQGPEFLTYFQNEAQLEKSRLLSDRFSAERPKGSFSTLEIQRTEQGDSAMYLCASSPSGLAGGSSYEQYFGPGTRLTVT.

This clone was seen a few times. The V gene is TRBV19, the J gene TRBJ1-2, with TRBD1 as a possible D gene (5 bases). The CDR3 has 14 residues. Germline lookup yields CDR1 LNHDA and CDR2 SQIVND (reference sequence). V was clipped by 5 bases and J by 7 bases, with 17 bases between them. CDR3 nucleotides: TGTGCCAGTAGTCAAGGGAGGGACGGTCTTGGCTACACCTTC. It codes for CASSQGRDGLGYTF.

V and J are TRBV4-1 and TRBJ1-5; no definite D call. V lost 0 bases, J lost 2 bases, and 20 bases lay in between. Per germline, CDR1 MGHRA and CDR2 YSYEKL. CDR3 length equals 19 residues. This CDR3 reads CASSQDSLYSVGGNQPQHF. CDR3 DNA: TGCGCCAGCAGCCAAGATAGTCTGTATAGTGTCGGGGGCAATCAGCCCCAGCATTTT.

In its sample, this clone was seen a few times. The gene calls are TRBV19 and TRBJ1-1; D gene ambiguous. The CDR3 covers 15 residues. V lost 5 bases and J lost 0, with 13 bases in between. Germline V gene lookup returns CDR1 LNHDA and CDR2 SQIVND (reference sequence). CDR3 region: CASSPVARVNTEAFF. DNA of the CDR3: TGTGCCAGTAGTCCCGTCGCGAGGGTGAACACTGAAGCTTTCTTT.

The DNA for the CDR3 is TGTGCCAGCAGCCTACAGGGAACTGAAGCTTTCTTT. Protein: CASSLQGTEAFF. The chain recombines TRBV11-1 with TRBJ1-1, with D possibly matching TRBD1 (6 bases). CDR3 length: 12 residues. V lost 5 bases to trimming and J lost 5 bases, with 9 bases between them. CDR1 and CDR2 from the germline V gene are SGHAT and FQDESV (reference sequence). The entire variable domain, with the rest obtained from reference TRBV11-1 and TRBJ1-1, is as follows: EAEVAQSPRYKITEKSQAVAFWCDPISGHATLYWYRQILGQGPELLVQFQDESVVDDSQLPKDRFSAERLKGVDSTLKIQPAELGDSAMYLCASSLQGTEAFFGQGTRLTVV.

This clone was recorded only once. The rearrangement uses TRBV27 and TRBJ1-2, with D maybe TRBD1 (6 bases). V was shortened by 3 bases and J by 0 bases, with 11 bases between the two germline ends. Germline loops: CDR1 MNHEY, CDR2 SMNVEV (reference sequence). This CDR3 comprises 15 residues. In DNA, the CDR3 is TGTGCCAGCAGTTTGAGGGGGAGGGCTAACTATGGCTACACCTTC. It specifies CASSLRGRANYGYTF.

The chain joins TRBV5-1 to TRBJ1-3, with D perhaps matching TRBD1 (5 bases). Germline lookup yields CDR1 SGHRS and CDR2 YFSETQ. CDR3 length: 16 residues. With 4 bases removed from V and 0 bases from J, the gap between germline ends came to 14 bases. The CDR3 coding sequence is TGCGCCAGCAGCCTGGGACTTTCGGTCTCTGGAAACACCATATATTTT. Translation gives CASSLGLSVSGNTIYF.

The genes are TRBV19 and TRBJ2-7; 12 nucleotides align to TRBD2. Unmatched junction bases numbered 4, after V lost 5 bases and J lost 2 bases. Germline V gives CDR1 LNHDA, CDR2 SQIVND (reference sequence). The CDR3 sequence is 15 residues long. The CDR3, as DNA: TGTGCCAGTAGTCCATCTAGCGGGAGGGCCTACGAGCAGTACTTC. Translation gives CASSPSSGRAYEQYF.

This chain connects TRBV19 to TRBJ1-1; D not resolved. The V end lost 6 bases, the J end lost 0 bases, and 8 bases lay between the germline ends. CDR1 LNHDA and CDR2 SQIVND come from the germline V gene (reference sequence). The CDR3 covers 13 residues. The CDR3 spells CASRTELNTEAFF. The CDR3 DNA is TGTGCCAGTAGAACAGAATTGAACACTGAAGCTTTCTTT. Filled out from reference TRBV19 and TRBJ1-1, the complete variable domain reads DGGITQSPKYLFRKEGQNVTLSCEQNLNHDAMYWYRQDPGQGLRLIYYSQIVNDFQKGDIAEGYSVSREKKESFPLTVTSAQKNPTAFYLCASRTELNTEAFFGQGTRLTVV.

The chain uses TRBV28 and TRBJ2-7; 8 nucleotides align to TRBD2. The trim removed 7 bases at V and 11 bases at J, leaving 13 bases unmatched. CDR3 length: 13 amino acids. Germline lookup yields CDR1 MDHEN and CDR2 SYDVKM. CDR3 bases: TGTGCCAGCATTACCAACCGGGGGGGGAATGAGTACTTC. Amino acid sequence: CASITNRGGNEYF. Filled out from reference TRBV28 and TRBJ2-7, the complete variable domain reads DVKVTQSSRYLVKRTGEKVFLECVQDMDHENMFWYRQDPGLGLRLIYFSYDVKMKEKGDIPEGYSVSREKKERFSLILESASTNQTSMYLCASITNRGGNEYFGPGTRLTVT.

This clone was seen a handful of times. The chain carries TRBV30 and TRBJ2-5, with D maybe TRBD1 (6 bases). The CDR3 extends over 12 amino acids. V shed 2 bases and J shed 5 bases, with 9 bases lying between them. Germline V gene data show CDR1 as GTSNPN and CDR2 as SVGIG (reference sequence). For the CDR3, the DNA is TGTGCCTGGAGTACAGGGTCGGAGACCCAGTACTTC. Its translation is CAWSTGSETQYF.

This clone was observed a single time. An end of the junction does not agree with germline; a read error may underlie this. This rearrangement joins TRBV6-5 to TRBJ2-7, with D hard to call. CDR3 length equals 12 residues. Germline CDR1 reads MNHEY; CDR2 reads SVGAGI. The CDR3 DNA sequence: TGCGTGCCCGGTCTAGTTACCTACGAGCAGTACTTC. It encodes CVPGLVTYEQYF.

V is TRBV6-5 and J is TRBJ2-7; 8 bases match TRBD1. CDR1 is MNHEY and CDR2 is SVGAGI in the germline V gene. This CDR3 comprises 14 residues. The V segment lost 3 bases and the J segment 5 bases; nucleotides outside the gene matches: 6. CDR3 bases: TGTGCCAGCAGTTATGACAGGGGAAGCAACGAGCAGTACTTC. It translates to CASSYDRGSNEQYF.

The chain employs TRBV6-5 and TRBJ2-6; no firm D call. With 6 bases removed from V and 0 bases from J, the gap between germline ends came to 6 bases. This CDR3 comprises 14 residues. The germline V gene has CDR1 MNHEY and CDR2 SVGAGI. This CDR3 is CASRTGSGANVLTF. DNA for the CDR3: TGTGCCAGCAGGACGGGCTCTGGGGCCAACGTCCTGACTTTC.

The chain couples TRBV3-1 (or the pseudogene TRBV3-2) to TRBJ1-4; D uncertain. This CDR3 has 16 residues. Trimming pared 0 bases from V and 1 base from J, leaving 9 bases between. Germline V gene data show CDR1 as LGHDT and CDR2 as YNNKEL (reference sequence). The CDR3 loop is CASSQDIGVTNEKLFF. In DNA, the CDR3 is TGTGCCAGCAGCCAAGATATCGGGGTAACTAATGAAAAACTGTTTTTT.

V gene TRBV28 combines with J gene TRBJ1-6, with D unresolved. The CDR3 length is 11 residues. Germline-derived CDR1 and CDR2 are MDHEN and SYDVKM. The ends were cut back, 10 bases at V and 4 bases at J, with 5 bases in the middle. CDR3 sequence: CATSYNSPLHF. CDR3 nucleotide sequence: TGTGCCACTTCTTATAATTCACCCCTCCACTTT.